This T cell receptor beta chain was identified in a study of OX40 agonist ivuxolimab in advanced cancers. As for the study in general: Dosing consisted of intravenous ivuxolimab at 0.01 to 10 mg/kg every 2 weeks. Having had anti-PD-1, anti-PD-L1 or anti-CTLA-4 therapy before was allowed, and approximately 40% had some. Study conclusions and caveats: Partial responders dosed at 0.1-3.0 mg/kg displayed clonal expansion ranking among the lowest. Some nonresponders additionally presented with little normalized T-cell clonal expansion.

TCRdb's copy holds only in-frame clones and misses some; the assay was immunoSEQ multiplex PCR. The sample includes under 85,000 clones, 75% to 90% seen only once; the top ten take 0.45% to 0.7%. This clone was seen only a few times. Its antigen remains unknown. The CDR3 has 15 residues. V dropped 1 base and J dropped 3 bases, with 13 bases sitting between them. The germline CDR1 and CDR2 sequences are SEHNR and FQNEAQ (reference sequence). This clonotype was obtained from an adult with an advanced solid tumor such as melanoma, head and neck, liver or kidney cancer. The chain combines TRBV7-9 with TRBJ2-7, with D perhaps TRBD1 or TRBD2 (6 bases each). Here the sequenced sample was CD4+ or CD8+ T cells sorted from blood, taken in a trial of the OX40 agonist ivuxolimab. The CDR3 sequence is CASSLEGGDLYEQYF. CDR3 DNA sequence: TGTGCCAGCAGCTTAGAGGGGGGAGACCTCTACGAGCAGTACTTC.